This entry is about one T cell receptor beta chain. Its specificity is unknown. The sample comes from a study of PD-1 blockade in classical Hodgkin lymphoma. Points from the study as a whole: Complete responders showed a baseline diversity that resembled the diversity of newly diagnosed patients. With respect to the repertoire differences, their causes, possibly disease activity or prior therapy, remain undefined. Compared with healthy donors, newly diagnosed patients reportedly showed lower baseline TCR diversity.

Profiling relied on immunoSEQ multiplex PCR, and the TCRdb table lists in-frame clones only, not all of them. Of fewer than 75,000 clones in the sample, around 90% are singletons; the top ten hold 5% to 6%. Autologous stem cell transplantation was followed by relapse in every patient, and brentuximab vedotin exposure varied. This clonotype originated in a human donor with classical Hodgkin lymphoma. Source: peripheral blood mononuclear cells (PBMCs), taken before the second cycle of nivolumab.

The CDR3 DNA reads TGTGCCAGCAGCGGCCGGGACAGGGATAATTCACCCCTCCACTTT. Its translation is CASSGRDRDNSPLHF. V is TRBV9 and J is TRBJ1-6; TRBD1 agrees at 9 bases. V trimming: 3 bases; J trimming: 5 bases; junction bases outside the gene matches: 3. Germline CDR1 and CDR2: SGDLS and YYNGEE. There are 15 residues in the CDR3.